This entry lists 8 T cell receptor beta chains sequenced from one sample in a study of cytomegalovirus exposure and HLA in healthy donors. In the PCR, 60 Vbeta and 13 Jbeta primers were used. Here immunoSEQ multiplex PCR was the method, and the copy in TCRdb shows in-frame clones only, minus some. Of fewer than 200,000 clones listed, approximately 82% are singletons. Sequencing used PBMCs. The receptor source for this set is a male donor in good health and CMV-seronegative.

V and J are TRBV5-4 and TRBJ2-4; 9 nucleotides match TRBD2. The CDR3 extends over 15 amino acids. Germline CDR1 and CDR2: SGHNT and YYREEE (reference sequence). V shed 3 bases, J shed 0 bases, and the junction held 1 base outside the gene matches. As DNA, the CDR3 is TGTGCCAGCAGCTCTAGCGGGGTAGCCAAAAACATTCAGTACTTC. This gives the protein CASSSSGVAKNIQYF.

The V gene is TRBV13, the J gene TRBJ1-1; D is perhaps TRBD1 (6 bases). The CDR3 extends over 14 amino acids. V gave up 1 base and J gave up 4 bases, with 10 bases separating them. The germline V gene encodes CDR1 PRHDT and CDR2 FYEKMQ (reference sequence). The CDR3 nucleotides read TGTGCCAGCAGCTTAGCAGGGGCGCGCACTGAAGCTTTCTTT. The encoded protein is CASSLAGARTEAFF.

CDR3: CASSLGSSGNNEQFF. The CDR3, as DNA: TGTGCCAGCAGCCTAGGGTCTAGCGGGAACAATGAGCAGTTCTTC. This rearrangement joins TRBV27 to TRBJ2-1; 9 nucleotides line up with TRBD2. Germline CDR1 and CDR2: MNHEY and SMNVEV (reference sequence). CDR3 size: 15 residues. Trimming removed 6 bases from V and 5 bases from J; junction bases left unmatched: 8.

The rearrangement links TRBV6-5 to TRBJ1-4, with D uncertain. Trimming took off 5 bases at V and 0 bases at J, with 7 bases between the two ends. Germline CDR1 is MNHEY and CDR2 is SVGAGI. The CDR3 is made up of 14 amino acids. The CDR3 is CASSPGTTNEKLFF. CDR3 nucleotide sequence: TGTGCCAGCAGTCCCGGGACAACTAATGAAAAACTGTTTTTT.

CDR3 in amino acids: CASRTAGGETQYF. The CDR3, as DNA: TGTGCCAGCAGAACCGCCGGGGGGGAGACCCAGTACTTC. The chain couples TRBV28 to TRBJ2-5; 7 bases align to TRBD2. Trimming took 6 bases from V and 5 from J; bases not matched to a gene: 6. The germline CDR1 and CDR2 sequences are MDHEN and SYDVKM. CDR3 length equals 13 residues.

For the CDR3, the DNA is TGTGCCAGCAGTGAGAGGCGGACTGGAAACACCATATATTTT. Amino acid sequence: CASSERRTGNTIYF. The V call is TRBV2, the J call TRBJ1-3; D gene ambiguous. The germline V gene encodes CDR1 SNHLY and CDR2 FYNNEI. The CDR3 runs to 14 residues. The ends were cut back, 3 bases at V and 2 bases at J, with 8 bases in the middle. Complete variable domain (other parts from reference TRBV2 and TRBJ1-3): EPEVTQTPSHQVTQMGQEVILRCVPISNHLYFYWYRQILGQKVEFLVSFYNNEISEKSEIFDDQFSVERPDGSNFTLKIRSTKLEDSAMYFCASSERRTGNTIYFGEGSWLTVV.

The chain is built from TRBV6-5 and TRBJ2-5, with TRBD2 as a possible D gene (5 bases). V shed 0 bases and J shed 1 base, with 12 bases lying between them. Germline CDR1 reads MNHEY; CDR2 reads SVGAGI. The CDR3 length is 16 residues. CDR3 nucleotides: TGTGCCAGCAGTTACTCCCCCGCCGAGGGCCAAGAGACCCAGTACTTC. Its translation: CASSYSPAEGQETQYF.

The chain employs TRBV6-1 and TRBJ2-3, with no clear D. The ends were cut back, 0 bases at V and 4 bases at J, with 11 bases in the middle. Germline CDR1 MNHNS, CDR2 SASEGT. CDR3 length equals 15 residues. The CDR3: CASSEALGVADTQYF. CDR3 DNA: TGTGCCAGCAGTGAAGCGCTCGGAGTCGCAGATACGCAGTATTTT.